The 31 T cell receptor beta chains given below trace back to one sample, sequenced in a study of OX40 agonist ivuxolimab in advanced cancers. This table comes from immunoSEQ multiplex PCR, and its TCRdb copy is limited to in-frame clones, with some not included. The profile covers approximately 69,000 clones, with more than 70% appearing a single time and around 8% taken by the ten largest. The sequencing here drew on CD4+ or CD8+ T cells sorted from blood, taken in a trial of the OX40 agonist ivuxolimab. All receptors derive from an adult with an advanced solid tumor such as melanoma, head and neck, liver or kidney cancer.

The gene calls are TRBV5-4 and TRBJ1-2; 7 positions match TRBD1. The CDR3 length is 15 residues. The germline gives CDR1 SGHNT, CDR2 YYREEE (reference sequence). Germline trimming cut 4 bases from V and 1 base from J; bases unmatched to any gene: 7. CDR3 protein: CASSQGDSHNYGYTF. The CDR3 DNA sequence: TGTGCCAGCAGCCAGGGGGACAGTCATAACTATGGCTACACCTTC.

This clone is a singleton in its sample. The rearrangement joins TRBV10-3 to TRBJ2-3, with 11 bases identical to TRBD2. V was clipped by 11 bases and J by 5 bases; unmatched bases: 9. CDR3 length: 14 amino acids. Per germline, CDR1 ENHRY and CDR2 SYGVKD. The CDR3 loop is CAVGTSGVKDTQYF. Written as DNA, the CDR3 is TGTGCCGTCGGGACTAGCGGCGTAAAAGATACGCAGTATTTT.

V gene TRBV20-1 combines with J gene TRBJ2-3, with TRBD2 matching 7 bases. V trimming: 6 bases; J trimming: 6 bases; junction bases outside the gene matches: 3. The CDR3 consists of 11 residues. CDR1 is DFQATT, CDR2 SNEGSKA, per germline (reference sequence). In DNA, the CDR3 is TGCAGTGCGCTAGCGGTGGATACGCAGTATTTT. Translated, it gives CSALAVDTQYF.

This chain connects TRBV5-5 to TRBJ2-1; TRBD2 aligns across 13 bases. The CDR3 runs 16 residues. V gave up 2 bases and J gave up 5 bases; unmatched junction bases: 4. Germline CDR1 is SGHKS and CDR2 is YYEKEE (reference sequence). The CDR3 DNA reads TGTGCCAGCAGCTTAAGCGGGACTAGCGGGAACAATGAGCAGTTCTTC. It translates to CASSLSGTSGNNEQFF.

This chain joins TRBV7-2 and TRBJ1-5, with 8 bases aligning to TRBD1. The trim removed 6 bases at V and 5 bases at J, leaving 3 bases unmatched. This CDR3 contains 13 residues. Looked up from germline, CDR1 is SGHTA and CDR2 is FQGNSA. The chain's CDR3 is CASRNRGDQPQHF. In nucleotides, the CDR3 is TGTGCCAGCAGGAACAGGGGGGATCAGCCCCAGCATTTT.

This chain links TRBV10-3 with TRBJ2-1, with 7 bases aligning to TRBD2. V trimming: 6 bases; J trimming: 6 bases; junction bases outside the gene matches: 11. The germline gives CDR1 ENHRY, CDR2 SYGVKD. This CDR3 has 15 residues. CDR3 amino acids: CAISPGLDRVNEQFF. CDR3 DNA: TGTGCCATCAGCCCTGGACTAGACCGGGTCAATGAGCAGTTCTTC.

The chain is built from TRBV2 and TRBJ1-5; TRBD1 matches 11 bases. The CDR3 spans 15 residues. CDR1 is SNHLY, CDR2 FYNNEI, per germline. V lost 4 bases and J lost 6; bases outside the gene matches: 5. This CDR3 is CASSAGTGGRQPQHF. The CDR3 region has the DNA TGTGCCAGCAGTGCCGGGACAGGGGGTCGTCAGCCCCAGCATTTT.

This chain uses TRBV5-8 with TRBJ1-6, with 9 positions matching TRBD1. Germline V gives CDR1 SGHTS, CDR2 YDEGEE. Trimming took 4 bases from V and 6 from J; bases not matched to a gene: 8. The CDR3 covers 16 residues. CDR3 amino acids: CASSPWTGVRNSPLHF. CDR3 bases: TGTGCCAGCAGCCCGTGGACAGGGGTCCGTAATTCACCCCTCCACTTT.

About this clone: The junction departs from the called germline gene at one end, perhaps through a read error. The CDR3 DNA follows: TGTGCTAGCAGCTGGAAGGTTCAAGAGACCCAGTACTTC. It encodes CASSWKVQETQYF. This rearrangement joins TRBV7-7 to TRBJ2-5; D is ambiguous. Germline loops: CDR1 SSHAT, CDR2 FNYEAQ (reference sequence). The CDR3 has 13 amino acids.

CDR3 in amino acids: CASSNPRNTIYF. The CDR3 DNA reads TGTGCCAGCAGCAATCCGAGAAACACCATATATTTT. The chain carries TRBV7-9 and TRBJ1-3; D is uncertain. CDR3 length: 12 amino acids. Trimming took 5 bases from V and 5 from J, leaving 7 bases between them. Germline V gene data show CDR1 as SEHNR and CDR2 as FQNEAQ (reference sequence).

V and J are TRBV5-5 and TRBJ1-1; weak D call: TRBD1 (6 bases). From germline, CDR1 is SGHKS and CDR2 YYEKEE (reference sequence). The CDR3 sequence is 14 residues long. V was cut by 3 bases and J by 4 bases, with 13 bases left in between. CDR3 nucleotide sequence: TGTGCCAGCAGCTCCATCACAGGGTTCACTGAAGCTTTCTTT. Encoded protein: CASSSITGFTEAFF. Full variable domain (rest looked up from reference TRBV5-5 and TRBJ1-1): DAGVTQSPTHLIKTRGQQVTLRCSPISGHKSVSWYQQVLGQGPQFIFQYYEKEERGRGNFPDRFSARQFPNYSSELNVNALLLGDSALYLCASSSITGFTEAFFGQGTRLTVV.

V and J are TRBV7-2 and TRBJ1-3; tentative D call: TRBD1 (6 bases). V lost 5 bases to trimming and J lost 1 base, with 18 bases between them. CDR3 length: 17 amino acids. Looked up from germline, CDR1 is SGHTA and CDR2 is FQGNSA. CDR3 region: CASSMGPRGNSGNTIYF. The CDR3 region has the DNA TGTGCCAGCAGCATGGGGCCCAGGGGAAATTCTGGAAACACCATATATTTT.

For the CDR3, the DNA is TGTGCCAGCAGTTTCGGACAGGGCGGGTACGAGCAGTACTTC. Translating it yields CASSFGQGGYEQYF. The chain uses TRBV6-6 and TRBJ2-7; 8 positions match TRBD1. Per germline, CDR1 MNHNY and CDR2 SVGAGI (reference sequence). Losses at the gene ends were 4 bases for V and 4 bases for J; bases not matched to a gene: 6. The CDR3 totals 14 residues.

The chain joins TRBV5-4 to TRBJ2-7; 7 bases agree with TRBD1. Trimming removed 5 bases from V and 1 base from J; junction bases left unmatched: 6. Looked up from germline, CDR1 is SGHNT and CDR2 is YYREEE (reference sequence). CDR3 length equals 14 residues. Here the CDR3 reads CASSTQGPSYEQYF. The CDR3 region has the DNA TGTGCCAGCAGTACACAGGGGCCATCCTACGAGCAGTACTTC.

This chain joins TRBV5-1 and TRBJ2-5, with D hard to call. Germline V CDR1 and CDR2: SGHRS, YFSETQ. The CDR3 sequence is 14 residues long. V was trimmed by 0 bases and J by 0 bases, leaving 6 bases between them. As DNA, the CDR3 is TGCGCCAGCAGCTTGGTCACTAACCAAGAGACCCAGTACTTC. This codes for CASSLVTNQETQYF.

The genes are TRBV2 and TRBJ2-7; perhaps TRBD1 as D (5 bases). This CDR3 has 13 amino acids. Germline V gene sequence: CDR1 SNHLY, CDR2 FYNNEI. V gave up 6 bases and J gave up 5 bases, with 14 bases separating them. The CDR3 region is CASRGRAPDEQYF. The CDR3 nucleotides read TGTGCCAGCAGAGGCAGGGCCCCCGACGAGCAGTACTTC.

The chain uses TRBV7-2 and TRBJ2-5; 10 nucleotides line up with TRBD2. Germline CDR1 is SGHTA and CDR2 is FQGNSA. Trimming took 4 bases from V and 5 from J; bases not matched to a gene: 4. This CDR3 comprises 14 residues. The CDR3 nucleotides read TGTGCCAGCAGCTCACTAGCGGGATGGGAGACCCAGTACTTC. Translating gives CASSSLAGWETQYF.

A single count supports this clone. The gene calls are TRBV6-6 and TRBJ2-1; 9 bases agree with TRBD2. J was trimmed by 7 bases and V by 7 bases; bases with no gene match: 14. Germline loops: CDR1 MNHNY, CDR2 SVGAGI (reference sequence). The CDR3 length is 16 residues. CDR3 residues: CASNPRGGGLGNEQFF. The DNA of the CDR3 is TGTGCCAGCAACCCCCGCGGGGGGGGCCTTGGAAATGAGCAGTTCTTC.

The chain couples TRBV4-3 to TRBJ1-5; no clear D gene. The germline CDR1 and CDR2 sequences are LGHNA and YSLEER. The CDR3 consists of 14 residues. Trimming took 3 bases from V and 5 from J, leaving 11 bases between them. CDR3 nucleotide sequence: TGCGCCAGCAGCCAGGGATTCGGGGATCAGCCCCAGCATTTT. This encodes CASSQGFGDQPQHF.

The chain is built from TRBV28 and TRBJ1-2, with D possibly being TRBD1 (6 bases). Germline V gene data show CDR1 as MDHEN and CDR2 as SYDVKM. The CDR3 contains 15 residues. V was shortened by 4 bases and J by 4 bases, with 16 bases between the two germline ends. CDR3 in amino acids: CASSSPKGGSYGYTF. As DNA, the CDR3 is TGTGCCAGCAGTTCCCCTAAGGGGGGAAGCTATGGCTACACCTTC.

V is TRBV6-5 and J is TRBJ1-1, with D possibly TRBD1 on 6 matching bases. CDR3 length equals 11 residues. Per germline, CDR1 MNHEY and CDR2 SVGAGI. V was trimmed by 2 bases and J by 8 bases, leaving 6 bases between them. The CDR3 sequence: CASSYGTEAFF. CDR3 nucleotide sequence: TGTGCCAGCAGTTACGGGACAGAAGCTTTCTTT.

This chain joins TRBV10-3 and TRBJ1-3; D may be TRBD1 (6 bases). The CDR3 runs to 13 residues. Trimming pared 10 bases from V and 2 bases from J, leaving 12 bases between. Germline-derived CDR1 and CDR2 are ENHRY and SYGVKD. The CDR3 DNA sequence: TGTGCCACACTCAGGGGTGCTGGAAACACCATATATTTT. This sequence encodes CATLRGAGNTIYF.

The chain links TRBV5-4 to TRBJ1-1; 8 nucleotides align to TRBD1. Germline-derived CDR1 and CDR2 are SGHNT and YYREEE (reference sequence). V dropped 0 bases and J dropped 6; count of bases not matched to a gene: 4. The CDR3 has 14 amino acids. The CDR3 nucleotides are TGTGCCAGCAGCTTGGACAGGGGGACCGCTGAAGCTTTCTTT. Protein sequence: CASSLDRGTAEAFF.

J is TRBJ2-2 and V is TRBV2; no firm D call. The CDR3 contains 12 residues. Trimming shortened V by 6 bases and J by 6 bases, and 8 bases separated the two germline ends. Germline V lookup: CDR1 SNHLY, CDR2 FYNNEI. The CDR3 reads CASRAWSGELFF. CDR3 coding DNA: TGTGCCAGCAGAGCTTGGTCCGGGGAGCTGTTTTTT.

The chain is built from TRBV7-2 and TRBJ2-7; 9 nucleotides align to TRBD1. With 4 bases clipped from V and 4 bases from J, the junction kept 8 bases outside the gene matches. The germline V gene has CDR1 SGHTA and CDR2 FQGNSA. CDR3 size: 15 residues. The CDR3 DNA reads as TGTGCCAGCAGCTCCGCCGGGACAGGGACATACGAGCAGTACTTC. It specifies CASSSAGTGTYEQYF.

The rearrangement joins TRBV30 to TRBJ2-7; 7 bases match TRBD1. Germline lookup yields CDR1 GTSNPN and CDR2 SVGIG (reference sequence). The CDR3 runs to 15 residues. V gave up 2 bases and J gave up 2 bases; unmatched junction bases: 9. CDR3: CAWSIPRDSTYEQYF. DNA for the CDR3: TGTGCCTGGAGTATTCCCCGGGACAGCACCTACGAGCAGTACTTC.

The rearrangement uses TRBV6-1 and TRBJ1-1; D is ambiguous. CDR3 length: 13 residues. Germline lookup yields CDR1 MNHNS and CDR2 SASEGT. V shed 7 bases and J shed 1 base, with 10 bases lying between them. The CDR3 region is CASIGWGNTEAFF. The CDR3 bases are TGTGCCAGCATCGGTTGGGGGAACACTGAAGCTTTCTTT.

J is TRBJ2-5 and V is TRBV18; 8 nucleotides align to TRBD1. The CDR3 runs to 16 residues. From germline, CDR1 is KGHSH and CDR2 LQKENI. Trimming cost V 4 bases and J 5 bases; bases outside gene matches: 12. The CDR3 here is CASSQQLRQGWETQYF. As DNA, the CDR3 is TGTGCCAGCTCACAACAACTCAGACAGGGGTGGGAGACCCAGTACTTC.

V is TRBV5-1 and J is TRBJ2-3, with 7 nucleotides matching TRBD1. CDR3 length: 17 residues. The germline gives CDR1 SGHRS, CDR2 YFSETQ. V shed 1 base, J shed 4 bases, and the junction held 12 bases outside the gene matches. The CDR3: CASSLINRRQGPDTQYF. The CDR3, as DNA: TGCGCCAGCAGCTTGATCAATCGGAGACAGGGCCCAGATACGCAGTATTTT.

J is TRBJ2-3 and V is TRBV6-4; possible D gene TRBD1, 6 bases. The length of the CDR3 is 18 residues. The germline gives CDR1 MRHNA, CDR2 SNTAGT. With 6 bases removed from V and 1 base from J, the gap between germline ends came to 23 bases. DNA for the CDR3: TGTGCCAGCAGGCCTATAACGGACAGAAAAACAGGCACAGATACGCAGTATTTT. This codes for CASRPITDRKTGTDTQYF.

This clone was counted a single time. The chain joins TRBV29-1 to TRBJ2-7; a weak D match, TRBD2 (6 bases). Deletions cut 6 bases from V and 3 bases from J, with 18 bases between. Germline-derived CDR1 and CDR2 are SQVTM and ANQGSEA. CDR3 length: 14 residues. The DNA for the CDR3 is TGCAGCGTCCTTTTAGCGGTGTATCACTACGAGCAGTACTTC. This encodes CSVLLAVYHYEQYF.